The present T cell receptor (beta chain) was sequenced within a study of T cells in Graves' hyperthyroidism and ophthalmopathy. This clonotype was seen a few times. RNA transcripts were the template for amplifying TCR beta CDR3 regions. The TCR CDR3 was amplified in a first-round RT-PCR using the HTBI primer set. TCRdb reprocessed the multiplex PCR reads via MiXCR and lists one record per CDR3 protein. The table has 350,000 to 450,000 distinct CDR3 sequences, over 11% seen once. The ends were cut back, 5 bases at V and 10 bases at J, with 20 bases in the middle. Germline lookup yields CDR1 SQVTM and CDR2 ANQGSEA. The CDR3 has 13 amino acids.

The sequence derives from a man between 45 and 60 years old with Graves' ophthalmopathy. The V call is TRBV29-1, the J call TRBJ1-2; D might be TRBD1 (6 bases). Sequenced: blood. The CDR3 spells CSVRGHILADYTF. The CDR3 DNA reads TGCAGCGTTCGGGGGCACATCCTGGCGGACTACACCTTC.